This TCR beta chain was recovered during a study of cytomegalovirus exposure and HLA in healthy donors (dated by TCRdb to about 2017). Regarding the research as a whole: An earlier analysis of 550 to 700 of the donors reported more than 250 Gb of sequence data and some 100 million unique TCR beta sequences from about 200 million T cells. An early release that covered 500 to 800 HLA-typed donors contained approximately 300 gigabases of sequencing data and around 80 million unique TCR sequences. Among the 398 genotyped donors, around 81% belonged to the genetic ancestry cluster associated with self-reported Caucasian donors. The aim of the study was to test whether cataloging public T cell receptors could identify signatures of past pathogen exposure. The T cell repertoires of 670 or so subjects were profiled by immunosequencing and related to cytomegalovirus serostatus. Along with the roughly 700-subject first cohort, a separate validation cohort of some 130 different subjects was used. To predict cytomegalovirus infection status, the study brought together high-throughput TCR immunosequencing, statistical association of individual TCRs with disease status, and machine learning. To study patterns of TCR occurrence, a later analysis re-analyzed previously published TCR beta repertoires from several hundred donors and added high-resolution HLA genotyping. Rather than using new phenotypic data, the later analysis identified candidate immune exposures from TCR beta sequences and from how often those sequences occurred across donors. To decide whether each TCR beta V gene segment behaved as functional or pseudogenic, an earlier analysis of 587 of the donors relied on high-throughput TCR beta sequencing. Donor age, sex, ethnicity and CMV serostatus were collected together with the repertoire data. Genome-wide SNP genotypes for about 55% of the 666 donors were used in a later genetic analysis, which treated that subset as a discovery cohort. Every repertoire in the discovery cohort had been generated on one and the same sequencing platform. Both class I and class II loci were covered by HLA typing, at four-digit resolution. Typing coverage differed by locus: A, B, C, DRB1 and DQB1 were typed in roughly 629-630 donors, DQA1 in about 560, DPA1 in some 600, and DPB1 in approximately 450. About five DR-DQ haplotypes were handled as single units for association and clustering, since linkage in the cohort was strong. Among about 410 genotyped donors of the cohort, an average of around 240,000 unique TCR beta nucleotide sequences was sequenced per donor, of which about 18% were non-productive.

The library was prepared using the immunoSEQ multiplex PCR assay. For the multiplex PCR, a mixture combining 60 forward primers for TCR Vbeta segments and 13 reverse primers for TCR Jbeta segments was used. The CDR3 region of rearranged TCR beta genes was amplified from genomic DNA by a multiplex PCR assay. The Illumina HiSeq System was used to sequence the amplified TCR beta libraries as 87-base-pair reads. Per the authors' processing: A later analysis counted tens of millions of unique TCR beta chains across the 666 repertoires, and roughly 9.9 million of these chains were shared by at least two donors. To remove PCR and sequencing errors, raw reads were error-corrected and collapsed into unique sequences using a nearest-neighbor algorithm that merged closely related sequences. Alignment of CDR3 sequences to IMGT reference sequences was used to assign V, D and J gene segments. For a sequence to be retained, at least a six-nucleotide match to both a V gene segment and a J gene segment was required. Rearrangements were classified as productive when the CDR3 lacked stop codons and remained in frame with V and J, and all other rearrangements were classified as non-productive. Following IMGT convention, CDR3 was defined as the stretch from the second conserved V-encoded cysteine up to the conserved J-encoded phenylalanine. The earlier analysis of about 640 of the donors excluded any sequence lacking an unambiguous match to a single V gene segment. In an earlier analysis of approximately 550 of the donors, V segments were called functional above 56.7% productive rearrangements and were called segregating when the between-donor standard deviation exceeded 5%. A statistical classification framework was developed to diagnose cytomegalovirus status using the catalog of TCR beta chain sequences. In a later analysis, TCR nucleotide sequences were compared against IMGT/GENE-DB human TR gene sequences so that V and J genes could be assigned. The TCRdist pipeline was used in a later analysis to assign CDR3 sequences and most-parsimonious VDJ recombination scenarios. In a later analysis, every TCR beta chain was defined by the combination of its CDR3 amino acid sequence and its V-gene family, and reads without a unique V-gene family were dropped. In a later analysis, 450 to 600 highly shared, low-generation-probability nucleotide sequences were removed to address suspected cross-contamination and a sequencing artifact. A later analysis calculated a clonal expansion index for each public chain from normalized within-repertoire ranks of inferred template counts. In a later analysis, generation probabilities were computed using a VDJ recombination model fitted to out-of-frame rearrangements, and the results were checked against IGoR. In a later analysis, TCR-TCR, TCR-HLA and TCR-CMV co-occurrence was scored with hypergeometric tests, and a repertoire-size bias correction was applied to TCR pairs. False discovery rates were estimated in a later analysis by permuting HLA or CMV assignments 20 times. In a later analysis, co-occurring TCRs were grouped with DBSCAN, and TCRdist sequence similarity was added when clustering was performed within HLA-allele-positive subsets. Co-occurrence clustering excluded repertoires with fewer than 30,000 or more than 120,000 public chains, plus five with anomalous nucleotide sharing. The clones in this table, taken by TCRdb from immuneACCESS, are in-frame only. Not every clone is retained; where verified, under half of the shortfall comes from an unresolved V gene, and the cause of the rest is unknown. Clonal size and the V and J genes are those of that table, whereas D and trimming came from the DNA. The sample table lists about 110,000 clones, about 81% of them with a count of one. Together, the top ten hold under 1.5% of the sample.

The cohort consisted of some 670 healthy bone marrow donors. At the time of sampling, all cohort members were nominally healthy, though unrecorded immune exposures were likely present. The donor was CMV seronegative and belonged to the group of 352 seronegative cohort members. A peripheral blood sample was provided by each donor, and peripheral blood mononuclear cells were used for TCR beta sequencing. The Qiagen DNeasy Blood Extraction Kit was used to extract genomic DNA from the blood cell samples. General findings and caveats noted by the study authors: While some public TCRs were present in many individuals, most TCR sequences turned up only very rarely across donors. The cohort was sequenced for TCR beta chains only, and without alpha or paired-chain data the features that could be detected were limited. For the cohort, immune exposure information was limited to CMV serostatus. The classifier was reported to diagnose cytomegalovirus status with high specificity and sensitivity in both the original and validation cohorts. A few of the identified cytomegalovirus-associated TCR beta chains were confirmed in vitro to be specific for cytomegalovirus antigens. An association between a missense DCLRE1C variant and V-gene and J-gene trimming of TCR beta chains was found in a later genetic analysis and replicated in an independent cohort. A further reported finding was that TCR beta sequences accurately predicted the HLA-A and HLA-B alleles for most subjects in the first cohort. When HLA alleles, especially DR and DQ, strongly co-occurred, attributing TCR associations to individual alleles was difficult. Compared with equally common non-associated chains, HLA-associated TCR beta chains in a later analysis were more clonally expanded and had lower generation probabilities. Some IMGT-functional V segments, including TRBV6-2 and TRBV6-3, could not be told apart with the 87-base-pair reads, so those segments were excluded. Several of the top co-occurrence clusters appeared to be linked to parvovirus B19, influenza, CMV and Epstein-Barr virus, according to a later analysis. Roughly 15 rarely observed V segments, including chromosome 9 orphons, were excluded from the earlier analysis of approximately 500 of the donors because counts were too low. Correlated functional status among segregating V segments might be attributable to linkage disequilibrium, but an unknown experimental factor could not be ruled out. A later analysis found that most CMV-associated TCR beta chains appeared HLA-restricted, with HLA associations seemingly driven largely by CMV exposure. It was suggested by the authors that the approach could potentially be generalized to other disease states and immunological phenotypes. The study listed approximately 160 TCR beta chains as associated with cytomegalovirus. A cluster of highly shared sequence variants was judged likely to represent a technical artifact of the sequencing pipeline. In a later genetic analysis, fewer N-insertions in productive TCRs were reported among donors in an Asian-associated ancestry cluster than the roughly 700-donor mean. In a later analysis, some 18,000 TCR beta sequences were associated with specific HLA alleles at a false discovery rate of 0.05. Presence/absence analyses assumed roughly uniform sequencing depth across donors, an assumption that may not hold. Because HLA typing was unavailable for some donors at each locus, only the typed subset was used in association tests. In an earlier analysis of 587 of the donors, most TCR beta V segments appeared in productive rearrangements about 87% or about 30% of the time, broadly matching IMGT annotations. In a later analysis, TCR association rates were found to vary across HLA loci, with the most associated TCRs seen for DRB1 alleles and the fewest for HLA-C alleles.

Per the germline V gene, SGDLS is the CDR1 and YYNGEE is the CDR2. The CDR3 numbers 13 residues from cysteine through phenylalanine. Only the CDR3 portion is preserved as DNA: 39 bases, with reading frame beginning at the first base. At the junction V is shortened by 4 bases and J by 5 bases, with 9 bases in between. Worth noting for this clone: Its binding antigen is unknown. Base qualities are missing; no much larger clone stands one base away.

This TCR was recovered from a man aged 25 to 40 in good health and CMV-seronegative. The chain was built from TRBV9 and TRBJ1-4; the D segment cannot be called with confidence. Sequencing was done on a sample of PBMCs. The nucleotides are TGTGCCAGCAGCCCTTTTATGAATGAAAAACTGTTTTTT. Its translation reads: CASSPFMNEKLFF.